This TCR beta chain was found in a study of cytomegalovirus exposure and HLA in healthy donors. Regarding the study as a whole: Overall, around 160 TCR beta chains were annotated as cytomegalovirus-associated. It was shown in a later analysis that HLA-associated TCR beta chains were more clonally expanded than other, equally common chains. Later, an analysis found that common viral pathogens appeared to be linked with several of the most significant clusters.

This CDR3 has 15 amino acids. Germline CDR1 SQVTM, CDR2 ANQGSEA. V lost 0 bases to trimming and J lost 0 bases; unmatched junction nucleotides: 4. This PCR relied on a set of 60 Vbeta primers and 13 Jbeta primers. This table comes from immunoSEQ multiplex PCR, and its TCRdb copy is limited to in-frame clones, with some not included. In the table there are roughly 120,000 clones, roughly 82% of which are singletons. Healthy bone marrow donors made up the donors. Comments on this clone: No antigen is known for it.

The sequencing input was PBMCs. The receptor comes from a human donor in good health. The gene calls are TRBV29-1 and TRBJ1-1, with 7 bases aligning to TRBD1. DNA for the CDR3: TGCAGCGTTGAAGAAACGACAGGGTTGAACACTGAAGCTTTCTTT. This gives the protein CSVEETTGLNTEAFF.